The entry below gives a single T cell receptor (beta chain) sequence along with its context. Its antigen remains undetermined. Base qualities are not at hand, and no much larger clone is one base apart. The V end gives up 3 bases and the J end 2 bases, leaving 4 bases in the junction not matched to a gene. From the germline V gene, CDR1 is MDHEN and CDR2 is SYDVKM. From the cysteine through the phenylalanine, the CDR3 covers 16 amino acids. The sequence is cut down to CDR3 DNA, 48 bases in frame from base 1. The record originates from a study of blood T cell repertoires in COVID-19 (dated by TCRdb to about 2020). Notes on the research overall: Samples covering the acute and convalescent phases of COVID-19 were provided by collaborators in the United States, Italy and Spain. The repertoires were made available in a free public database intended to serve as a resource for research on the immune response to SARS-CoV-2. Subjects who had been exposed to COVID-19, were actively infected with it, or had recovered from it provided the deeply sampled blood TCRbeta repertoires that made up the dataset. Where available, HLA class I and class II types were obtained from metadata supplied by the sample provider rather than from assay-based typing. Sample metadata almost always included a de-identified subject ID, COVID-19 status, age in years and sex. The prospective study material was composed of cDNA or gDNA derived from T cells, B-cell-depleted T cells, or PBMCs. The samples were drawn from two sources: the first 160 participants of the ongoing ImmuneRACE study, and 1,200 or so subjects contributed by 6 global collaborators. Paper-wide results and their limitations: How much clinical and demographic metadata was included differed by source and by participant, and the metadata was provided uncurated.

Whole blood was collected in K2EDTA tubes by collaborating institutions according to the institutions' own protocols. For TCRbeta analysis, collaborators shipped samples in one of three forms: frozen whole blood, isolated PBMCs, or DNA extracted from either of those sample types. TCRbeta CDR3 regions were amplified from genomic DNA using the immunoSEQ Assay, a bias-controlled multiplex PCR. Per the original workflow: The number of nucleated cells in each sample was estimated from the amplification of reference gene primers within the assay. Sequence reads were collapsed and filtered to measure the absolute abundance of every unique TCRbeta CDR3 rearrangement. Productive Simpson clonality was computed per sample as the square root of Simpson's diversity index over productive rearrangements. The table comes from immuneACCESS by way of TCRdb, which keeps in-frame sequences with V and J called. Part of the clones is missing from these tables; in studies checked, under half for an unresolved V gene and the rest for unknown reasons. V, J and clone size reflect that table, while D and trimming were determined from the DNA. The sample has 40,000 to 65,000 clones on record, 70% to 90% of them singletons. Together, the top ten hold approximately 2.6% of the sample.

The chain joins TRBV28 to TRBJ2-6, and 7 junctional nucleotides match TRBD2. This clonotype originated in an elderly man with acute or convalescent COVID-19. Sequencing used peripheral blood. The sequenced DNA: TGTGCCAGCAGTTTGGGAGGGATTGCTGGGGCCAACGTCCTGACTTTC. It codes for CASSLGGIAGANVLTF.